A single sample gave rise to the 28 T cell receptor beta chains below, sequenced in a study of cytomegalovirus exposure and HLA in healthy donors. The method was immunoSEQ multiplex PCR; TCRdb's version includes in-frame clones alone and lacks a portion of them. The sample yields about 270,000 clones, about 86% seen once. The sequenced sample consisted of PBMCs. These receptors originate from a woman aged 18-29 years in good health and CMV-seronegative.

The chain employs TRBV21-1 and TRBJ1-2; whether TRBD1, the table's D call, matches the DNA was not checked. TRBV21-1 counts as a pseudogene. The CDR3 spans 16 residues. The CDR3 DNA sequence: TGTGCCAGTCCCTTTACTGAGGGGGATCGGATCTATGGCTACACCTTC. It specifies CASPFTEGDRIYGYTF.

The CDR3 spells CAWSDLAGTSGANVLTF. The CDR3 DNA is TGTGCCTGGAGCGATCTAGCGGGAACATCTGGGGCCAACGTCCTGACTTTC. The chain links TRBV30 to TRBJ2-6; TRBD2 matches at 9 bases. The CDR3 has 17 residues. The V gene end was trimmed by 3 bases and the J gene end by 1 base; junction bases not matched to a gene: 7. Germline V CDR1 and CDR2: GTSNPN, SVGIG (reference sequence).

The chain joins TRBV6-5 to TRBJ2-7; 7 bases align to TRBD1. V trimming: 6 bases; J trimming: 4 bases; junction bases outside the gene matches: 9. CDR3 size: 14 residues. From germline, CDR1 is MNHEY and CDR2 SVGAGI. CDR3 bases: TGTGCCAGCAGAACCCGGGACAGCTTATACGAGCAGTACTTC. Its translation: CASRTRDSLYEQYF.

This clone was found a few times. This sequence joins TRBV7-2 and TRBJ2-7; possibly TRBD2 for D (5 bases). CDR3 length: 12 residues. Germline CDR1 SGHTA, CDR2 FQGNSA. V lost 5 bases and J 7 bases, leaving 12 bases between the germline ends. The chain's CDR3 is CASSPRTGEQYF. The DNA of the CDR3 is TGTGCCAGCAGCCCGAGGACGGGAGAGCAGTACTTC. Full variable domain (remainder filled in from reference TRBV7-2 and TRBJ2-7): GAGVSQSPSNKVTEKGKDVELRCDPISGHTALYWYRQSLGQGLEFLIYFQGNSAPDKSGLPSDRFSAERTGGSVSTLTIQRTQQEDSAVYLCASSPRTGEQYFGPGTRLTVT.

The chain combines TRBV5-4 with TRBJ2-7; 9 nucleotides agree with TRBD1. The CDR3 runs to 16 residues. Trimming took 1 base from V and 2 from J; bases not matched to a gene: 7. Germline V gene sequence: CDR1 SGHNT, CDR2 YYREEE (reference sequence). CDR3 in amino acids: CASSLPPGTGTYEQYF. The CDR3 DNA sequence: TGTGCCAGCAGCTTGCCACCCGGGACAGGGACCTACGAGCAGTACTTC.

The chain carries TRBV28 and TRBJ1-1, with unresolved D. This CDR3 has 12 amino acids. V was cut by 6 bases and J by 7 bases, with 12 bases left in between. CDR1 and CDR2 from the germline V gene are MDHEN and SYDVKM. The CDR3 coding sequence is TGTGCCAGCAGCCTCACCCACTATGAAGCTTTCTTT. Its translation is CASSLTHYEAFF.

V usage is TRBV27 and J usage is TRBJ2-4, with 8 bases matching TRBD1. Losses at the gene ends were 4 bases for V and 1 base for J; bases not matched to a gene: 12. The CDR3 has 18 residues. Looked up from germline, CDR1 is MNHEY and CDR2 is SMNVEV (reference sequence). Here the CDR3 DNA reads TGTGCCAGCAGTTCCCAGGGGGCGTCCGAGCGGGCCAAAAACATTCAGTACTTC. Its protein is CASSSQGASERAKNIQYF.

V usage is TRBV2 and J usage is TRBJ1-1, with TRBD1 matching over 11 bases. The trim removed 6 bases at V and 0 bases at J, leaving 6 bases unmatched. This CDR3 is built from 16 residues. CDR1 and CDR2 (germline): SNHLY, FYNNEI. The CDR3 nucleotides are TGTGCCAGCAGCATTGGGACAGGGGGGATGAACACTGAAGCTTTCTTT. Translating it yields CASSIGTGGMNTEAFF. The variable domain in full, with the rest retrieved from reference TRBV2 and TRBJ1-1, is EPEVTQTPSHQVTQMGQEVILRCVPISNHLYFYWYRQILGQKVEFLVSFYNNEISEKSEIFDDQFSVERPDGSNFTLKIRSTKLEDSAMYFCASSIGTGGMNTEAFFGQGTRLTVV.

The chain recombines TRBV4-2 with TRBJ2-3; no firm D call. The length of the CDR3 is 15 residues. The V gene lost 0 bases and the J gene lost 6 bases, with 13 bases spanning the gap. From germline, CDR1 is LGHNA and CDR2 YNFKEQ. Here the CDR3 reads CASSQDRSSYDTQYF. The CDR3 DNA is TGTGCCAGCAGCCAAGATAGATCTTCCTATGATACGCAGTATTTT.

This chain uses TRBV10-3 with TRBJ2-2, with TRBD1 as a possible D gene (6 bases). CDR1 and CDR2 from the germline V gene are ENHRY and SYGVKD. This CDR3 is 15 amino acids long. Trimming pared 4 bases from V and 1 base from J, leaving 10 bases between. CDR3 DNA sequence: TGTGCCATCAGTGGGGTGACAGGGAACACCGGGGAGCTGTTTTTT. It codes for CAISGVTGNTGELFF.

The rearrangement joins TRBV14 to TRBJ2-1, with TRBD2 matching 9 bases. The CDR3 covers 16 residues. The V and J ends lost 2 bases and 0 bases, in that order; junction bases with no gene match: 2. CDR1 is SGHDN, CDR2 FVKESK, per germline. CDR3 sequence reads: CASSQLAGSSYNEQFF. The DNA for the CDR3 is TGTGCCAGCAGCCAACTAGCGGGGAGCTCCTACAATGAGCAGTTCTTC.

CDR3 sequence: CASSEARQYSNQPQHF. The CDR3 DNA reads TGTGCCAGCAGTGAAGCGCGGCAGTATAGCAATCAGCCCCAGCATTTT. The chain employs TRBV6-1 and TRBJ1-5; no clear D gene. Trimming pared 0 bases from V and 0 bases from J, leaving 9 bases between. The germline CDR1 and CDR2 sequences are MNHNS and SASEGT. CDR3 length equals 16 residues.

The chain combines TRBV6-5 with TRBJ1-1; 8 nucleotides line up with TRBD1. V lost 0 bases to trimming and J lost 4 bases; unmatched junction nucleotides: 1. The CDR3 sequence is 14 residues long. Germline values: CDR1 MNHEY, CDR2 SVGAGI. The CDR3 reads CASSYSGQATEAFF. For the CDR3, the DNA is TGTGCCAGCAGTTACTCGGGACAGGCCACTGAAGCTTTCTTT.

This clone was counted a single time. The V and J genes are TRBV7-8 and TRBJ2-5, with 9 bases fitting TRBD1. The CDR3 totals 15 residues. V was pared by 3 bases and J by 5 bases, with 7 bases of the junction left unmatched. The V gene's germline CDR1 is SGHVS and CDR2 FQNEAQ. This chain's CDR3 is CASSLDRGSAETQYF. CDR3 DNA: TGTGCCAGCAGCTTGGACAGGGGATCGGCGGAGACCCAGTACTTC.

CDR3 protein: CSVHRAQGEQYF. DNA of the CDR3: TGCAGCGTTCACCGGGCCCAGGGCGAGCAGTACTTC. The chain carries TRBV29-1 and TRBJ2-7, with D possibly being TRBD1 (5 bases). V shed 5 bases and J shed 6 bases, with 14 bases lying between them. The germline gives CDR1 SQVTM, CDR2 ANQGSEA. The CDR3 loop spans 12 amino acids.

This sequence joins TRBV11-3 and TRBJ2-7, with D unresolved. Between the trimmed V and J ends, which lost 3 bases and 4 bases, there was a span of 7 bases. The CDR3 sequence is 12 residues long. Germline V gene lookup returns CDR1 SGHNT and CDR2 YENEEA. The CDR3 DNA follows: TGTGCCAGCAGCTTCGACACGTACGAGCAGTACTTC. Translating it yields CASSFDTYEQYF.

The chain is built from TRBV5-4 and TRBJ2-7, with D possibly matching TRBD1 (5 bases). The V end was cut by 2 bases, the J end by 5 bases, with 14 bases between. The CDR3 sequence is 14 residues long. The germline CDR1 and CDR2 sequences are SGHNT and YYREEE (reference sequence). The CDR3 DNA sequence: TGTGCCAGCAGCTTACGGACATACCCCCACGAGCAGTACTTC. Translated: CASSLRTYPHEQYF.

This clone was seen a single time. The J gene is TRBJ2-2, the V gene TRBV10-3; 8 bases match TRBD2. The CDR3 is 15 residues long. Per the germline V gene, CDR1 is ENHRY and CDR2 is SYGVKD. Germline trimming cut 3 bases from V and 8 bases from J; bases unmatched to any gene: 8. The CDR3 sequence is CAISDKAGVSGELFF. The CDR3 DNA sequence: TGTGCCATCAGTGATAAAGCGGGAGTATCAGGGGAGCTGTTTTTT.

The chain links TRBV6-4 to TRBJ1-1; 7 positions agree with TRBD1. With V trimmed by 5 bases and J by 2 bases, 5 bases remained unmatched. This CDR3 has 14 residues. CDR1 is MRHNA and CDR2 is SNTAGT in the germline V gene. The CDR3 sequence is CASSRGGSNTEAFF. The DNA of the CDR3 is TGTGCCAGCAGTAGAGGGGGCTCAAACACTGAAGCTTTCTTT.

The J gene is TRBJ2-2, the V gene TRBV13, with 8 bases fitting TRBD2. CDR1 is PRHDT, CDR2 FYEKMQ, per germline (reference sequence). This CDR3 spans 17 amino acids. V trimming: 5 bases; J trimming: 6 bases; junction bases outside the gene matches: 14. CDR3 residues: CASSAAPHSGAAGELFF. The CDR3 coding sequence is TGTGCCAGCAGCGCCGCCCCCCATAGCGGGGCAGCCGGGGAGCTGTTTTTT.

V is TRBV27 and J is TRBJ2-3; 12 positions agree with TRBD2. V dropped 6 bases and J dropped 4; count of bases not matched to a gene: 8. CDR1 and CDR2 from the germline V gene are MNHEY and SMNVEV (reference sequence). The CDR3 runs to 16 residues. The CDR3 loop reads CASSPRTSGTPDTQYF. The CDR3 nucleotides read TGTGCCAGCAGCCCGCGGACTAGCGGGACCCCAGATACGCAGTATTTT.

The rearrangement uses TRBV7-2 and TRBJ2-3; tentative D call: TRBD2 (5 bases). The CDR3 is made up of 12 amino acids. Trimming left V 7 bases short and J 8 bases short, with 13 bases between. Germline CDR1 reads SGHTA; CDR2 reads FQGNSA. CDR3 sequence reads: CASTDAGVTQYF. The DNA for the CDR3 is TGTGCCAGCACAGACGCCGGGGTTACGCAGTATTTT.

The CDR3 nucleotides read TGCGCCAGCAGCTTCAACAGTGATAACTATGGCTACACCTTC. Translating gives CASSFNSDNYGYTF. The rearrangement uses TRBV5-1 and TRBJ1-2, with no clear D. CDR3 length: 14 residues. From germline, CDR1 is SGHRS and CDR2 YFSETQ. V dropped 2 bases and J dropped 1 base, with 9 bases sitting between them.

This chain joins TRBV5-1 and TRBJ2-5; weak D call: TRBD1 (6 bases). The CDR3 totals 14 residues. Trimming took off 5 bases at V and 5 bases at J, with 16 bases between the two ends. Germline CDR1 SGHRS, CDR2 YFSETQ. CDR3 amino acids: CASSLRGHEETQYF. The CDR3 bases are TGCGCCAGCAGTCTCCGGGGACACGAGGAGACCCAGTACTTC.

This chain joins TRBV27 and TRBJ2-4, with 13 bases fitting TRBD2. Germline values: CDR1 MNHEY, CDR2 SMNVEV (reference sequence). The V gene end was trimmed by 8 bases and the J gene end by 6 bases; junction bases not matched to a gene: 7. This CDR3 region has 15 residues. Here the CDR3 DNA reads TGTGCCAGCGGACTAGCGGGAGACCTCAGAAACATTCAGTACTTC. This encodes CASGLAGDLRNIQYF.

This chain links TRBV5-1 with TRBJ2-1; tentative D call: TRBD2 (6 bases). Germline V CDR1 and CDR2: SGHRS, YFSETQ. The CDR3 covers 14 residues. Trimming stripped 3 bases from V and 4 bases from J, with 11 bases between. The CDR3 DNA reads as TGCGCCAGCAGCTATGGGGAGGCTTACAATGAGCAGTTCTTC. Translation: CASSYGEAYNEQFF.

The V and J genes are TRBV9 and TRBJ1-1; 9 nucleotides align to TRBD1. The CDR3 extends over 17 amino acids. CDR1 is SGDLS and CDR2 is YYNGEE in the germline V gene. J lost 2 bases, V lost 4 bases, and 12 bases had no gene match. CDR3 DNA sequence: TGTGCCAGCAGCCCCCGGGACAGGGTGAGGGAAAACACTGAAGCTTTCTTT. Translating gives CASSPRDRVRENTEAFF.

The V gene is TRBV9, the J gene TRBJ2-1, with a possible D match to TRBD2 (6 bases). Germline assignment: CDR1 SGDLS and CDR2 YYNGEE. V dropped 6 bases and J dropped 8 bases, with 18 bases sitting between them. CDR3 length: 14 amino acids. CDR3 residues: CASNGDFIGDEQFF. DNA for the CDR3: TGTGCCAGCAACGGGGACTTCATCGGGGATGAGCAGTTCTTC.